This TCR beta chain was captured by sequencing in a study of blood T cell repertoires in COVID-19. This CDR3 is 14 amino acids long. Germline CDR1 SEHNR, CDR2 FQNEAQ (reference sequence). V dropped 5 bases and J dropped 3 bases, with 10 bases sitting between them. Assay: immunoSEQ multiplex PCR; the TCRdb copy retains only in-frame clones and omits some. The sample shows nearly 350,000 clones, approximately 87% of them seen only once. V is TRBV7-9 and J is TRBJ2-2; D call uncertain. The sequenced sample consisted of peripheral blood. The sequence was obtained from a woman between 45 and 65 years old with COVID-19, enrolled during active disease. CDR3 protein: CASSLDGDTGELFF. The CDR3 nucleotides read TGTGCCAGCAGCCTAGACGGAGACACCGGGGAGCTGTTTTTT.